Listed below are T cell receptor beta chains from one sample, sequenced in a study of blood T cell repertoires in COVID-19. This table comes from immunoSEQ multiplex PCR, and its TCRdb copy is limited to in-frame clones, with some not included. The table lists about 220,000 clones, approximately 85% of them singletons, with less than 6% in the top ten. The sequenced material came from peripheral blood. These receptors were taken from an older woman with COVID-19, enrolled during active disease. CDR3s include the opening cysteine and the closing phenylalanine or tryptophan. The D gene is left open where the match is weak. Clone size is shown for a subset of rows, as once, few, many or a class of expanded clone.

v_call	d_call	clone_size	j_call	cdr3_aa	cdr3_nt
TRBV4-2	TRBD1	NA	TRBJ1-5	CASSQDPIRTGDASHQPQHF	TGTGCCAGCAGCCAAGATCCCATTCGGACAGGGGATGCCTCCCATCAGCCCCAGCATTTT
TRBV21-1	NA	NA	TRBJ2-3	CASILAGGLPDTQYF	TGTGCCAGTATATTAGCGGGAGGGCTCCCAGATACGCAGTATTTT
TRBV7-9	NA	few	TRBJ2-7	CASSFETVTEQYF	TGTGCCAGCAGCTTTGAGACAGTCACTGAGCAGTACTTC
TRBV27	TRBD1	NA	TRBJ2-2	CASRSTGQLNTGELFF	TGTGCCAGCAGATCCACGGGACAGCTAAACACCGGGGAGCTGTTTTTT
TRBV11-2	TRBD1	few	TRBJ2-5	CASSRDREETQYF	TGTGCCAGCAGTCGGGACAGGGAAGAGACCCAGTACTTC
TRBV7-9	NA	once	TRBJ1-4	CASSLEQGRNEKLFF	TGTGCCAGCAGCTTAGAGCAGGGCCGGAACGAAAAACTGTTTTTT
TRBV7-9	NA	many	TRBJ2-1	CASSLVGEQFF	TGTGCCAGCAGCTTAGTCGGTGAGCAGTTCTTC
TRBV5-1	NA	NA	TRBJ2-2	CASSLEAAGAGELFF	TGCGCCAGCAGCTTGGAGGCCGCGGGCGCCGGGGAGCTGTTTTTT
TRBV19	TRBD1	NA	TRBJ2-1	CATTFRTGSYNEQFF	TGTGCCACTACCTTCCGGACAGGTTCCTACAATGAGCAGTTCTTC
TRBV29-1	NA	NA	TRBJ1-2	CSVGIGDGYTF	TGCAGCGTTGGAATTGGAGATGGCTACACCTTC
TRBV3-1/TRBV3-2	TRBD1	NA	TRBJ1-5	CASSQGLMGQGNNQPQHF	TGTGCCAGCAGCCAGGGGTTAATGGGACAGGGGAACAATCAGCCCCAGCATTTT
TRBV29-1	NA	NA	TRBJ2-3	CSVRRPLTDTQYF	TGCAGCGTTAGGAGGCCCCTCACAGATACGCAGTATTTT
TRBV6-6	NA	NA	TRBJ2-7	CASSYYSSYEQYF	TGTGCCAGCAGTTACTACTCCTCCTACGAGCAGTACTTC
TRBV6-5	TRBD1	once	TRBJ2-4	CASSASDREVFQYF	TGTGCCAGCAGCGCCTCCGACAGGGAAGTTTTTCAGTACTTC
TRBV7-2	NA	few	TRBJ2-5	CASSSPGVWETQYF	TGTGCCAGCAGCTCCCCGGGGGTTTGGGAGACCCAGTACTTC
TRBV24-1	NA	few	TRBJ1-2	CATSDPGERNYGYTF	TGTGCCACCAGTGACCCGGGGGAGAGGAACTATGGCTACACCTTC
TRBV6-5	NA	NA	TRBJ2-3	CASGTNTQYF	TGTGCCAGCGGTACAAATACGCAGTATTTT
TRBV28	NA	NA	TRBJ1-1	CASITGYSTEAFF	TGTGCCAGCATCACAGGGTATTCCACTGAAGCTTTCTTT
TRBV7-3	NA	NA	TRBJ2-3	CASSLSGASEADTQYF	TGTGCCAGCAGCTTATCTGGGGCTAGCGAGGCAGATACGCAGTATTTT
TRBV4-1	TRBD1	many	TRBJ1-1	CASSQATGEAFF	TGCGCCAGCAGCCAAGCGACAGGGGAAGCTTTCTTT
TRBV19	TRBD1	NA	TRBJ1-1	CASSIDGTGGMNTEAFF	TGTGCCAGTAGTATAGACGGGACAGGGGGGATGAACACTGAAGCTTTCTTT
TRBV6-5	TRBD1	once	TRBJ1-2	CASSYRADRVYGYTF	TGTGCCAGCAGCTATAGAGCCGACAGGGTTTATGGCTACACCTTC
TRBV2	TRBD1	NA	TRBJ2-2	CASTGDRDTGELFF	TGTGCCAGCACCGGCGACAGGGACACCGGGGAGCTGTTTTTT
TRBV11-2	TRBD2	NA	TRBJ2-7	CASSLDRGETYEQYF	TGTGCCAGCAGCTTAGATCGGGGGGAGACCTACGAGCAGTACTTC
TRBV15	TRBD2	NA	TRBJ2-1	CATSTGERERTRYNEQFF	TGTGCCACCAGCACCGGGGAGCGGGAAAGGACCCGATACAATGAGCAGTTCTTC
TRBV5-3	NA	NA	TRBJ2-7	CARSFERTDFFFLSSYEQYF	TGTGCCAGAAGCTTCGAACGGACAGATTTTTTTTTCCTTAGCTCCTACGAGCAGTACTTC
TRBV24-1	TRBD1	NA	TRBJ1-4	CATSDPGQAEKLFF	TGTGCCACCAGTGATCCGGGACAGGCTGAAAAACTGTTTTTT
TRBV18	NA	many	TRBJ2-5	CASSPNRAETQYF	TGTGCCAGCTCCCCCAACAGGGCGGAGACCCAGTACTTC
TRBV15	NA	NA	TRBJ1-2	CATSRDRGAGADYGYTF	TGTGCCACCAGCAGAGATCGGGGGGCAGGGGCAGACTATGGCTACACCTTC
TRBV6-5	NA	NA	TRBJ2-3	CASSPQSDTQYF	TGTGCCAGCAGTCCACAGTCAGATACGCAGTATTTT
TRBV27	NA	once	TRBJ1-5	CASSLSGGYQPQHF	TGTGCCAGCAGTTTATCAGGGGGATATCAGCCCCAGCATTTT
TRBV10-3	TRBD2	NA	TRBJ2-5	CAPPAGRASETQYF	TGTGCCCCACCGGCAGGGAGGGCCTCAGAGACCCAGTACTTC
TRBV7-8	NA	NA	TRBJ1-6	CASSRTSGGTLHF	TGTGCCAGCAGCCGGACCTCTGGGGGCACCCTCCACTTT